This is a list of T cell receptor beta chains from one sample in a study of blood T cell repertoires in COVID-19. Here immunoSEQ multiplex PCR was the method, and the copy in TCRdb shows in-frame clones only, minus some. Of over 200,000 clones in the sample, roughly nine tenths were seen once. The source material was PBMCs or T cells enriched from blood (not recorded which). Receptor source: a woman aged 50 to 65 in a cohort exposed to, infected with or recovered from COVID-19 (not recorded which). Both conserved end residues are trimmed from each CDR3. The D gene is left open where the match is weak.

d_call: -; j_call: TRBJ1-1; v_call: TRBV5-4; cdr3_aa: ASSVGENTEAF
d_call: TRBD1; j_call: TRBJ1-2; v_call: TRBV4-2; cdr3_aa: ASSPQGAGNGYT
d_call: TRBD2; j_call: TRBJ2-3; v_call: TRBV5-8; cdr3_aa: ASSLSGVSTDTQY
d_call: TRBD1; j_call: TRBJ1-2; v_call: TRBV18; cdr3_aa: ASSPVTGGNYGYT
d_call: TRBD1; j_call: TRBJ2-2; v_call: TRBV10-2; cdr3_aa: ASSTDRQNTGELF
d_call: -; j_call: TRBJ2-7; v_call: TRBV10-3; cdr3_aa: AITGGRSEEQY
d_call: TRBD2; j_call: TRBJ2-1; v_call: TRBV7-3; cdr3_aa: ASSSTSGGVDEQF
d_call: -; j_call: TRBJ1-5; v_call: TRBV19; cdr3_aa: ASSVGRNQPQH
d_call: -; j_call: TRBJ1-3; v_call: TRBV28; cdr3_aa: ASSPPGMDSGNTIY
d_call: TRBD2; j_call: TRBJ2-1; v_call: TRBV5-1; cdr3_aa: ASSPTSGGSEQF
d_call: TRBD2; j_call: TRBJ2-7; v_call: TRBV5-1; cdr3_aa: ASSFTSGLSYEQY
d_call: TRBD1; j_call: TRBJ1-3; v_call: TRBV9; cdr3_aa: ASSVGVTGALSHTIY
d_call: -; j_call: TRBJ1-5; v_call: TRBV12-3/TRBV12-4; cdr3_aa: ASRGMGQPQH
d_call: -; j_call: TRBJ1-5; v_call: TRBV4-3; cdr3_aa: ASSQDYRGGGLGEPQH
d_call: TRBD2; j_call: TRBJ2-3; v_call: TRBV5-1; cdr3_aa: ASSPWTSGTDTQY
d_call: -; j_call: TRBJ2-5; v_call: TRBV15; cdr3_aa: ATSRGLAGLETQY
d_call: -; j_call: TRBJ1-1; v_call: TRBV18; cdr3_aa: ASSPGRLEAF
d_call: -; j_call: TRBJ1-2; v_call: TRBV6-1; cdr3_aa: ASRSGGRGSYGYT
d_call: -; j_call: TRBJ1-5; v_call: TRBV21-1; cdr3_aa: ASSKALWWETGRGNQPQH
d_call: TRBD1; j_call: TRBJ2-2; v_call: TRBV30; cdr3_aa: AWSPGGNTGELF
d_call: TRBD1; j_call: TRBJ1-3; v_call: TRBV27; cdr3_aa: ASREGQSGNTIY
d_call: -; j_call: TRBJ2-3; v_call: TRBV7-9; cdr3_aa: ASSLLGGPGDTQY
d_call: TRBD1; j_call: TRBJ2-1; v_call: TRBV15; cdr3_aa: ATSRDAGTGHYEQF
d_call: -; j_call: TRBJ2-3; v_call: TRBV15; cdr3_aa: ATSNQVTDTQY
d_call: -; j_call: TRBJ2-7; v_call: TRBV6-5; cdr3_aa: ASSPGLFHEQY
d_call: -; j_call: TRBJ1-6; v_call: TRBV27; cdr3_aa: ASRFTDWVSPLH
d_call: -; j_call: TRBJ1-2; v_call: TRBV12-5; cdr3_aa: ASGLVPPGYGYT
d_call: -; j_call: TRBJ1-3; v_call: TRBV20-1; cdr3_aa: SASSQGYTIY
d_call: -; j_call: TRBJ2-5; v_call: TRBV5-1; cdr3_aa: ASSLNRRQETQY
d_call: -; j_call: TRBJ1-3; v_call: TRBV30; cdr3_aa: AWSGVRSRGNTIY
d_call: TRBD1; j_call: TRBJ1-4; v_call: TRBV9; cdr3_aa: ASSVAGTVNEKLF
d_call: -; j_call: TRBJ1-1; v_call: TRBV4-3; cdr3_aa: ASSQDPKGFRVLNTEAF
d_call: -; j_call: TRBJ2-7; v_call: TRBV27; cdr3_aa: ASRRQLSYEQY
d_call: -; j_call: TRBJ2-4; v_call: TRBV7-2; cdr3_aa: ASSPQWVAKNIQY
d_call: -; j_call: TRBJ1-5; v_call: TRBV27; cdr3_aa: ASSPGQGNQPQH
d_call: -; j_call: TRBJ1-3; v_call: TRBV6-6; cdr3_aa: ASSWRDEGDTIY
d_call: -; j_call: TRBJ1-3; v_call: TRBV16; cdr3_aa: ASSLGLSGNTIY
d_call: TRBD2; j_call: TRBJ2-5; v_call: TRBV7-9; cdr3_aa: ASSPPKAGGGETQY
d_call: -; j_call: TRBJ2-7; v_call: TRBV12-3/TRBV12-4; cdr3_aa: ASSRTAYEQY
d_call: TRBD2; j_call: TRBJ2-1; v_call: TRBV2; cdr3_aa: ASNPLGTSGEQF
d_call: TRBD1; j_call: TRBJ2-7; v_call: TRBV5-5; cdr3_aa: ASSLVQGAVYEQY
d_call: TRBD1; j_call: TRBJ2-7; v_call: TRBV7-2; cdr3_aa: ASSPTGVGAYEQY
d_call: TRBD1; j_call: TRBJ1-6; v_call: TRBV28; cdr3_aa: ASSRQGRYNSPLH
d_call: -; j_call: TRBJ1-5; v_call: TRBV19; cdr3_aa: ASSPLALSNQPQH
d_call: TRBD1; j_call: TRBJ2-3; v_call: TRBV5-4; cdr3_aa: ASSLAGTVTDTQY
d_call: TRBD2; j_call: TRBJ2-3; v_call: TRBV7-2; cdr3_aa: ASSLAGRGPWESTDTQY
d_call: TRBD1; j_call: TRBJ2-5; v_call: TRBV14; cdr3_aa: ASSRRQGRETQY
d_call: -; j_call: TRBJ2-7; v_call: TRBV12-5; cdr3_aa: ASGQTYEQY
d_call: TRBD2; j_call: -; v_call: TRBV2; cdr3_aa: ASSSLAGSSYNEQF
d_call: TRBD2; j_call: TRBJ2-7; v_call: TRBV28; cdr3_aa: ASTRRTGLAGGPSFEQY
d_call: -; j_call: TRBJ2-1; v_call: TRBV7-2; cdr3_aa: ASSLFGYNEQF
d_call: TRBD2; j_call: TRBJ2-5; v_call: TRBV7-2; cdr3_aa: ASSSRSGGALGTQY
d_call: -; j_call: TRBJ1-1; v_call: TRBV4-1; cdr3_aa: ASSPWGGKNTEAF
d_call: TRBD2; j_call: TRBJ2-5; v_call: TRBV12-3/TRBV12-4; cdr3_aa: ASGWGGVETQY
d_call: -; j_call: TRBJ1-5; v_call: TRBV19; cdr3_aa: ASSISRFGNQPQH